Below, one T cell receptor (beta chain) is given with its context. Its antigen remains unidentified. TCRdb keeps only in-frame clones here, not all; method: immunoSEQ multiplex PCR. This sample has roughly 190,000 clones; 85% to 95% occur once, and the top ten carry 1% to 1.5%. V dropped 0 bases and J dropped 8 bases, with 14 bases sitting between them. The CDR3 has 16 residues. Per the germline V gene, CDR1 is LGHDT and CDR2 is YNNKEL (reference sequence). This sample is part of a study of T cell responses to AZD1222 COVID-19 vaccine. Overall study: Second-dose recipients at about 4 or about 12 weeks were treated as one pooled group.

Broader study findings: Close to half of spike-specific TCRs reportedly recognize unmutated variant regions. Seropositive status at baseline applied to only six AZD1222 recipients. All repertoire sampling was performed exclusively after the peak T cell response.

The specimen was peripheral blood, collected on day 0 of AZD1222 vaccination. This TCR was sampled from an adult in good health. The chain links TRBV3-1 (or the pseudogene TRBV3-2) to TRBJ1-6, with D perhaps matching TRBD1 (5 bases). The DNA of the CDR3 is TGTGCCAGCAGCCAAGATCAACAGGTCCGCTATTCACCCCTCCACTTT. Translating it yields CASSQDQQVRYSPLHF.